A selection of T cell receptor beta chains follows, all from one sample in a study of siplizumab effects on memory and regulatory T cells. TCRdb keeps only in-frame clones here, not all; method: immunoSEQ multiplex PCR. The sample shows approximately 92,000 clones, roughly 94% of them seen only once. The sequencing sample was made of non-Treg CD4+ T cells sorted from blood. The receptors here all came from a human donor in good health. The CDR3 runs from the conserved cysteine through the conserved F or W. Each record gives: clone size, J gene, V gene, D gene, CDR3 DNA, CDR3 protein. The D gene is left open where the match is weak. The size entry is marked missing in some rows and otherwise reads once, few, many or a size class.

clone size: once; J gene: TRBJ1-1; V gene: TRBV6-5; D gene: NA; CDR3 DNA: TGTGCCAGCAAAAGAAAGGGGTTTGGGGCTTTCTTT; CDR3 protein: CASKRKGFGAFF
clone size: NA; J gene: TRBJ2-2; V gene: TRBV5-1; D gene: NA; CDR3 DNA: TGCGCCAGCACCAGCACGGTTGGGGGTTTTCCCGGGGAGCTGTTTTTT; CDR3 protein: CASTSTVGGFPGELFF
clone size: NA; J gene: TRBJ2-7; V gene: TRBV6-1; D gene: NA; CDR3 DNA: TGTGCCAGCAGTGACCGGATCTACGAGCAGTACTTC; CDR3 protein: CASSDRIYEQYF
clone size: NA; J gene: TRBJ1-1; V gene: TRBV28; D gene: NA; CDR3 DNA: TGTGCCAGCACCCTCTGGGGGGGGGTCACTGAAGCTTTCTTT; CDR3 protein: CASTLWGGVTEAFF
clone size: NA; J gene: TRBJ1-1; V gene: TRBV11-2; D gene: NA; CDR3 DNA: TGTGCCAGCAGCTTAGATTTGGGGAGCGCTGAAGCTTTCTTT; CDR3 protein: CASSLDLGSAEAFF
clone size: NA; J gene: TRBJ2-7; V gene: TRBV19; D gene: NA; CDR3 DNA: TGTGCCAGTAGTCGGACAGACATCTCCTACGAGCAGTACTTC; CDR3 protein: CASSRTDISYEQYF
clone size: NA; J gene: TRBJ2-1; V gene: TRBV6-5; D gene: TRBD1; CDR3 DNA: TGTGCCAGCAGCGCAGGGGGCTACCCCTACAATGAGCAGTTCTTC; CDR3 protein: CASSAGGYPYNEQFF
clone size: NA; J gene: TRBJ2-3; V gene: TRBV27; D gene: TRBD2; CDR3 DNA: TGTGCCAGCTCTCAGCAGCGGGAGGCGGGTACGCAGTATTTT; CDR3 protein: CASSQQREAGTQYF
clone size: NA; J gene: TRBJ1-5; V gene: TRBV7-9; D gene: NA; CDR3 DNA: TGTGCCAGCAGCTTTTCTAGCAATCAGCCCCAGCATTTT; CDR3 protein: CASSFSSNQPQHF
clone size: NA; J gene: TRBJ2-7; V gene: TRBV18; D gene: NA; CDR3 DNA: TGTGCCAGCTCACACGATGTCGGAGGACCAAGGTACGAGCAGTACTTC; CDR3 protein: CASSHDVGGPRYEQYF
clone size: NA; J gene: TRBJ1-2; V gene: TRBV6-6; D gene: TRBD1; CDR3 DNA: TGTGCCAGCAGCTGGACAGGGAGCGGCTACACCTTC; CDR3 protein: CASSWTGSGYTF
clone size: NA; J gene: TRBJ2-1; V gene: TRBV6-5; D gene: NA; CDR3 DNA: TGTGCCAGCAGTCGGGCGAATGAGCAGTTCTTC; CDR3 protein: CASSRANEQFF
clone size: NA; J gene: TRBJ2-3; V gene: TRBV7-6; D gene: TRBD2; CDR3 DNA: TGTGCCAGCAGCTTACGGACTAGCGGCACAGATACGCAGTATTTT; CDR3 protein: CASSLRTSGTDTQYF
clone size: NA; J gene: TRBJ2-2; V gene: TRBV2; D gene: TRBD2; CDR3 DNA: TGTGCCAGCAAGGGAGGGCTCAGACACACCGGGGAGCTGTTTTTT; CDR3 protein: CASKGGLRHTGELFF
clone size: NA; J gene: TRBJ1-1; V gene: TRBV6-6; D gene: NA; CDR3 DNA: TGTGCCAGCAGTTATGGGGACGGGGTAAACACTGAAGCTTTCTTT; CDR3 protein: CASSYGDGVNTEAFF
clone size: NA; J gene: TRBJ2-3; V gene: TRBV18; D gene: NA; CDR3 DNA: TGTGCCAGCTCAGCCTCCAGGGGAGTAAGCACAGATACGCAGTATTTT; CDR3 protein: CASSASRGVSTDTQYF
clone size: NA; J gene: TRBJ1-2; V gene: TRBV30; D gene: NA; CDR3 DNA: TGTGCCTGGAGTATTCCGACGTCATTATTTCTTGACTTAAACTATGGCTACACCTTC; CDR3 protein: CAWSIPTSLFLDLNYGYTF
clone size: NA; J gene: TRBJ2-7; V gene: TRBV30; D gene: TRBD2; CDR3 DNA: TGTGCCTGGAGTGTACTCCCTGCGGGAGGGTGGTACGAGCAGTACTTC; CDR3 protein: CAWSVLPAGGWYEQYF
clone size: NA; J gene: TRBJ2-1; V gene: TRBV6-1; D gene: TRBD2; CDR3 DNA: TGTGCCAGCAGTGACCAATTAGCGGGAGTTTACAATGAGCAGTTCTTC; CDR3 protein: CASSDQLAGVYNEQFF
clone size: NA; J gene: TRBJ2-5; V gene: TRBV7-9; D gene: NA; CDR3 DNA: TGTGCCAGCAGCTTGGTAGGGGTCCGGGAGACCCAGTACTTC; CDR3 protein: CASSLVGVRETQYF
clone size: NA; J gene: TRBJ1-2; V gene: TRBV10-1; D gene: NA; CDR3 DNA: TGCGCCAGCAGTGATTCCTGGCTGGAGGGGGTAGTGTATGGCTACACCTTC; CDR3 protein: CASSDSWLEGVVYGYTF
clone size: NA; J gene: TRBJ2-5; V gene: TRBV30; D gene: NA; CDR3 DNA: TGTGCCTGGAGGAAACAGGGATTAGGTGGGACCCAGTACTTC; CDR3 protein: CAWRKQGLGGTQYF
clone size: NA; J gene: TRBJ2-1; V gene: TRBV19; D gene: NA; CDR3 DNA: TGTGCCAGTAGTATAGGTCGCGTTTTGGGGGAGCAGTTCTTC; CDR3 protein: CASSIGRVLGEQFF
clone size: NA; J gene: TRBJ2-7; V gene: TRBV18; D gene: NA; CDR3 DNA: TGTGCCAGCTCACTGTCATCAGCCCTCTCCTACGAGCAGTACTTC; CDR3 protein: CASSLSSALSYEQYF
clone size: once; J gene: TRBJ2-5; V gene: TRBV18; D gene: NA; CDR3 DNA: TGTGCCAGCTCACCCGTCGGAGGCCTTGAGACCCAGTACTTC; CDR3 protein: CASSPVGGLETQYF
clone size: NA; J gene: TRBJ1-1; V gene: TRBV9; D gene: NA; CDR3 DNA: TGTGCCAGCAGCGCAGCCGGGTCCCTCGCTTCGGGGGCTTTCTTT; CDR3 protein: CASSAAGSLASGAFF
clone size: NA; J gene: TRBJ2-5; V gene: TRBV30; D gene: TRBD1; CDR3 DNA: TGTGCCTGGAGTGCCGGGACAGTCGGACAGACCCAGTACTTC; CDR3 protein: CAWSAGTVGQTQYF
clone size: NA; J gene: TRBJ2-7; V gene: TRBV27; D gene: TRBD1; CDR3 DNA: TGTGCCAGCAGAGGACGGGACAGGGGGCGCGAGCAGTACTTC; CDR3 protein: CASRGRDRGREQYF
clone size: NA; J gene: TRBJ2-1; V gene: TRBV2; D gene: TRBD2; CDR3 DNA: TGTGCCTCCCAAGGTGCGGGGGAACCCTACAATGAGCAGTTCTTC; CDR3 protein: CASQGAGEPYNEQFF
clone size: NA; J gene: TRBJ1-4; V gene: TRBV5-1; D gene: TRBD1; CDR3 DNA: TGCGCCAGCAGCATCGGGACAGGGGATGAAAAACTGTTTTTT; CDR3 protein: CASSIGTGDEKLFF
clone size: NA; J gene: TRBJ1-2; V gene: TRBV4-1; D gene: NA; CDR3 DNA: TGCGCCAGCAGAACGCCGGTTAGGGCAGAAGGCTACACCTTC; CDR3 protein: CASRTPVRAEGYTF
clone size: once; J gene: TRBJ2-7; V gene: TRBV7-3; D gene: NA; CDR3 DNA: TGTGCCAGCAGCCCGCCCTCGGGGGCCGAGCAGTACTTC; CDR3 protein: CASSPPSGAEQYF
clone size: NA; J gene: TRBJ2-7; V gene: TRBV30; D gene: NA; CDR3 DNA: TGTGCCTGGAGTGCCAGGGACGAGCAGTACTTC; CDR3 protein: CAWSARDEQYF
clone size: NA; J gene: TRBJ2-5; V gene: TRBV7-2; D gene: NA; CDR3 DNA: TGTGCCAGCACCCCCCCGGCGGGTTTTGCCACCAAAGAGACCCAGTACTTC; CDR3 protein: CASTPPAGFATKETQYF
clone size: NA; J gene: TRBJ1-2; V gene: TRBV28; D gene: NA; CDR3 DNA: TGTGCCAGCAACCCCCCATACCAACAAACTCCTCGTGGCTACACCTTC; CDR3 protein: CASNPPYQQTPRGYTF
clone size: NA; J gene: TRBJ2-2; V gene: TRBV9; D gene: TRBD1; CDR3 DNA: TGTGCCAGCAGCGTAAGGGGGCTGAACACCGGGGAGCTGTTTTTT; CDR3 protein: CASSVRGLNTGELFF
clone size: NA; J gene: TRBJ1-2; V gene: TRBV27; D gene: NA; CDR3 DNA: TGTGCCAGCCATCCCTGGGGGGGGGACTATGGCTACACCTTC; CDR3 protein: CASHPWGGDYGYTF
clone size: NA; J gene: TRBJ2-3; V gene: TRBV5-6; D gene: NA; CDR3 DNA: TGTGCCAGCAGCTTGGAGATATCAGATACGCAGTATTTT; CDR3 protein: CASSLEISDTQYF
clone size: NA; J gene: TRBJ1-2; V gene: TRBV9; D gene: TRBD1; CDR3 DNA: TGTGCCAGCAGCGTAGAAGGGGGCTCGAGTTATGGCTACACCTTC; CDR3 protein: CASSVEGGSSYGYTF
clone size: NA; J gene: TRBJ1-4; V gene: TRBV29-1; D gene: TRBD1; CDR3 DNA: TGCAGCGCACGGACAGGGGGCTCTAATGAAAAACTGTTTTTT; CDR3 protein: CSARTGGSNEKLFF
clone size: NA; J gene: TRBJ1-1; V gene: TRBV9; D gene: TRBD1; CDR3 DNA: TGTGCCAGCAGCGTCCTTGATGTTCTGGGACAGGGGAACACTGAAGCTTTCTTT; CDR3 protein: CASSVLDVLGQGNTEAFF
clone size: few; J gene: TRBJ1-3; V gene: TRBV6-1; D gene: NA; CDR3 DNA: TGTGCCACCTTACCCGACAAGTTCTCTGGAAACACCATATATTTT; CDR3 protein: CATLPDKFSGNTIYF
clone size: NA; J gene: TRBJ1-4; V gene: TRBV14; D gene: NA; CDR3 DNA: TGTGCCAGCAGCCAAGATGGGGGCAGGAGAGTTGTTTTT; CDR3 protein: CASSQDGGRRVVF
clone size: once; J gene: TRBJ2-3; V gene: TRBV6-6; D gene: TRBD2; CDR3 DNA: TGTGCCAGCAGCGTGCCCCGGGGGGTCACAGATACGCAGTATTTT; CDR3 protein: CASSVPRGVTDTQYF
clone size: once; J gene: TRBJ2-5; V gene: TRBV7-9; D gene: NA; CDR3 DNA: TGTGCCAGCAGCCCTGGTGTGTCAGGGGGGGAGACCCAGTACTTC; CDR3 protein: CASSPGVSGGETQYF
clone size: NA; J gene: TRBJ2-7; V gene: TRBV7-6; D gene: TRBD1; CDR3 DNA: TGTGCCAGCAGCCTAGGGCCGGACAGGTCCTACGAGCAGTACTTC; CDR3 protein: CASSLGPDRSYEQYF
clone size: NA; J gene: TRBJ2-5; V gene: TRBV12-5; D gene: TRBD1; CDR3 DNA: TGTGCTAGTGGACCCGGACAGGGGGTGTACGAGACCCAGTACTTC; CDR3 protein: CASGPGQGVYETQYF
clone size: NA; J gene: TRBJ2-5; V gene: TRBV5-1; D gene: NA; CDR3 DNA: TGCGCCAGCAGCACCGGACAGTACCAAGAGACCCAGTACTTC; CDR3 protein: CASSTGQYQETQYF
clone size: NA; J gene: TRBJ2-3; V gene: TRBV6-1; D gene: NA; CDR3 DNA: TGTGCCAGCAGTGTGGGGGGAGGGGGGCGGACCCGAGATACGCAGTATTTT; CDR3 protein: CASSVGGGGRTRDTQYF
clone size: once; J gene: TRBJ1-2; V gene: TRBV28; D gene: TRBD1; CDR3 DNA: TGTGCCAGCAGTTTAAATGTGGGACAGGGATTTAGGGGCTACACCTTC; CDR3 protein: CASSLNVGQGFRGYTF
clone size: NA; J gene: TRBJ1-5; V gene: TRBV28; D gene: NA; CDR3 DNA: TGTGCCAGCAGTTCACGCTCCTTCGTGGGCGAGGGCAATCAGCCCCAGCATTTT; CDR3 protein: CASSSRSFVGEGNQPQHF
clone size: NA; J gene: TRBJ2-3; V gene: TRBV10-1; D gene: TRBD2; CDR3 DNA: TGCGCCAGCAGTGAGTCTACTAGCGGGAGTCGCACAGATACGCAGTATTTT; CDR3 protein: CASSESTSGSRTDTQYF
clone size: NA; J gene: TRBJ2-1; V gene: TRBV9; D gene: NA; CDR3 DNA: TGTGCCAGCAGCCCACGGGACATGGGCTCCTACAATGAGCAGTTCTTC; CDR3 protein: CASSPRDMGSYNEQFF